Below, one T cell receptor beta chain is given with its context. This sample stems from a study of CD8 T cell repertoires and HIV-1 epitope variants. There are 14 residues in the CDR3. Germline CDR1 MRHNA, CDR2 SNTAGT. The V gene lost 0 bases and the J gene lost 5 bases, with 7 bases spanning the gap. The protocol was immunoSEQ multiplex PCR, while the TCRdb copy is restricted to in-frame clones and leaves out a portion. The profile shows tens of thousands of clones, roughly 81% of them singletons. The J gene is TRBJ2-2, the V gene TRBV6-4, with D unresolved. Material: uncultured baseline CD8+ T cells from peripheral blood mononuclear cells (PBMCs). The sequence derives from a male donor with HIV. The CDR3 reads CASSDSGLTGELFF. In DNA form, the CDR3 reads TGTGCCAGCAGTGACTCAGGGTTGACCGGGGAGCTGTTTTTT.